This is a list of T cell receptor beta chains from one sample in a study of shared clonotypes between healthy human individuals. The assay was immunoSEQ multiplex PCR, and TCRdb's table has in-frame clones only and misses some. The sample gives some 2 million clones, about 95% of which show up once; 0.9% to 1.5% is in the top ten. The sample consisted of naive CD8+ T cells sorted from blood. The receptors were gathered from a young man in good health. CDR3s include the opening cysteine and the closing phenylalanine or tryptophan. The order of the fields is J gene, D gene, V gene, CDR3 protein. D genes are given only for firm matches.

>TRBJ2-7|TRBD2|TRBV5-4
CASSGSGKSSYEQYF
>TRBJ2-5|TRBD2|TRBV6-5
CASSVSGGVQETQYF
>TRBJ2-2|TRBD2|TRBV2
CASSEDSGRAFSGELFF
>TRBJ1-1|NA|TRBV29-1
CSSGTSNTEAFF
>TRBJ2-5|NA|TRBV29-1
CSVEDPPETQYF
>TRBJ1-1|NA|TRBV28
CASSLGELAFF
>TRBJ2-1|TRBD2|TRBV11-2
CASSLVMGGNEQFF
>TRBJ2-3|NA|TRBV9
CASGGLIDTQYF
>TRBJ2-3|TRBD2|TRBV28
CASRAGPSTDTQYF
>TRBJ2-7|TRBD2|TRBV27
CASSLTSSWYEQYF
>TRBJ2-7|NA|TRBV5-6
CASSLPGMYEQYF
>TRBJ1-2|NA|TRBV19
CASSILGPSYGYTF
>TRBJ2-7|TRBD2|TRBV6-5
CASSLTGTSKSEQYF
>TRBJ2-3|NA|TRBV9
CASSVHLPSTDTQYF
>TRBJ1-3|NA|TRBV7-6
CASSSPDSSGNTIYF
>TRBJ2-1|TRBD2|TRBV27
CASSPGPGLASNEQFF
>TRBJ2-5|TRBD2|TRBV7-9
CASSFPGLGQETQYF
>TRBJ2-5|NA|TRBV6-6
CASSYTYGRGETQYF
>TRBJ2-1|NA|TRBV27
CASTDGSSYNEQFF
>TRBJ2-5|TRBD2|TRBV28
CASSSWTSGGDQETQYF
>TRBJ2-7|NA|TRBV27
CASSLSPFGGQQYF
>TRBJ2-5|NA|TRBV20-1
CSASVGETQYF
>TRBJ2-7|NA|TRBV30
CACNGAGSSYEQYF
>TRBJ1-2|NA|TRBV7-9
CASSLVRVDGYTF
>TRBJ2-7|NA|TRBV5-6
CASSLAGQPSYEQYF
>TRBJ1-1|NA|TRBV29-1
CSVGVNTEAFF
>TRBJ1-1|TRBD1|TRBV13
CASRQGLSEAFF
>TRBJ2-7|TRBD2|TRBV7-7
CASSFSGSYEQYF
>TRBJ2-3|TRBD2|TRBV5-5
CASSFPGRADTQYF
>TRBJ2-5|NA|TRBV2
CASSNTQEQETQYF
>TRBJ2-1|TRBD2|TRBV11-2
CASSPWAGESHEQFF
>TRBJ1-1|TRBD1|TRBV4-1
CASSQVIQGEPEAFF
>TRBJ2-1|TRBD2|TRBV5-1
CASSLGSGEKGEQFF
>TRBJ1-1|NA|TRBV7-9
CASSLSGSEAFF
>TRBJ1-6|NA|TRBV9
CASSSGGEGSPLHF
>TRBJ2-2|TRBD1|TRBV10-1
CASSESQGQGAGNTGELFF
>TRBJ2-7|NA|TRBV30
CAAPREGVRGEQYF
>TRBJ2-5|TRBD1|TRBV13
CASSFWTGQETQYF
>TRBJ2-7|NA|TRBV7-9
CASSPPIGQGRYEQYF
>TRBJ2-3|TRBD2|TRBV11-2
CASSSSGGDTDTQYF
>TRBJ2-7|TRBD1|TRBV6-1
CASSVGTAAYEQYF
>TRBJ1-4|TRBD1|TRBV4-3
CASSQDFGMAGTDIF
>TRBJ1-1|TRBD1|TRBV28
CASSSRQGATREAFF
>TRBJ2-7|TRBD2|TRBV27
CASSRTSPLDEQYF